This TCR beta chain was found in a study of OX40 agonist ivuxolimab in advanced cancers. This CDR3 comprises 15 residues. V shed 2 bases and J 7 bases; nucleotides not matched to a gene: 8. Germline V gene lookup returns CDR1 SGHVS and CDR2 FNYEAQ. A note on this clone: The antigen is unknown.

Only in-frame clones appear in the TCRdb table, and some are missing; sequencing was by immunoSEQ multiplex PCR. The sample shows about 54,000 clones, 70% to 90% of them seen only once. Study observations and caveats: Those patients achieving a partial response at 0.1-3.0 mg/kg showed among the lowest clonal expansion. There was clonal expansion of CD4+ and CD8+ blood T cells by week 6 at 0.1 to 3.0 mg/kg.

The material sequenced was CD4+ or CD8+ T cells sorted from blood, taken in a trial of the OX40 agonist ivuxolimab. The rearrangement joins TRBV7-6 to TRBJ1-5, with 7 bases identical to TRBD1. The sequence was obtained from an adult with an advanced solid tumor such as melanoma, head and neck, liver or kidney cancer. The CDR3 coding sequence is TGTGCCAGCAGCTTAAAGGGGGCGCCAGGGCAGCCCCAGCATTTT. Its protein is CASSLKGAPGQPQHF.